This T cell receptor (beta chain) was found in a study of T cell responses to AZD1222 COVID-19 vaccine (dated by TCRdb to about 2021). Describing the broader study: TCR sequencing covered more than 230 trial participants: some 210 given two doses of AZD1222 and 26 given two doses of MenACWY control vaccine. Trial participants were enrolled into age subgroups of 18-55, 56-69 and 70-plus years, which contained about 160, 30 and 59 TCR-sequenced participants, respectively.

The CDR3 regions of human TCRbeta chains were subjected to immunosequencing. The published analysis was carried out like this. Repertoire TCRs were matched against a reference library of SARS-CoV-2-specific TCRs generated with the MIRA antigen-specificity platform. Breadth was defined as the fraction of unique TCRs that were SARS-CoV-2-associated, and depth was defined as the fraction of total T cells that were SARS-CoV-2-associated. Each spike-specific TCR was assigned to its reactive spike region and to a CD4 or CD8 class using the MIRA data. Log10-transformed breadth and depth values were compared by one-way ANOVA with Sidak's multiple comparisons tests. This is the immuneACCESS table as TCRdb keeps it, with only in-frame sequences that have V and J called. A part of the clones is gone; compared with another copy, unresolved V genes explain less than half, and the rest is unexplained. V, J and clone size were drawn from that table, and D and trimming were deduced from the DNA. The sample data list roughly 110,000 clones, and roughly 85% of these were observed just once. The ten largest make up around 4.7% of the sample.

Broader findings and caveats from the paper: Because no day 14 peak-response samples were available, repertoires were characterized only after the peak T cell response. Conclusions about previously exposed vaccinees are limited because only five to seven AZD1222 recipients were SARS-CoV-2 seropositive at baseline. Reportedly, almost half of the unique spike-specific TCRs recognized epitopes lying outside the regions that are mutated in the B.1.351 and B.1.1.7 variants. CD4 TCRs associated with the vaccine covered the entire spike protein, and the dominant responses were in regions 160-218 and 743-854. The 56-69-year group was small, and its depth increase did not reach significance, likely because of low power. A significant rise in spike-specific TCR breadth and depth was observed after two AZD1222 doses relative to day 0 and relative to MenACWY recipients. Participants were mostly white British, with more females than males. The authors suggested clonal diversity may have been underestimated.

CDR1 and CDR2 were assigned from the germline V gene (reference sequence) as SGHKS and YYEKEE. From the cysteine through the phenylalanine, the CDR3 covers 14 amino acids. Only CDR3 DNA remains: 42 bases, in frame from the first base. The junction shows trimming of 4 bases on V and 4 bases on J, and the gene matches do not reach 6 bases of it. Turning to this clone: The antigen it binds to is not known. It has no much larger one-base neighbor in the sample; base qualities were not kept.

The time point label here, explained by the study, means: about 28 days (+/-7) after the second vaccine dose. AZD1222 recipients with second doses at about 4 weeks or about 12 weeks were pooled, because spike-specific TCR depth and breadth did not differ between schedules. Vaccinee samples were obtained from the UK trials COV001 and COV002, which included a single-blind randomized controlled phase 2/3 trial of AZD1222 (ChAdOx1 nCoV-19) in healthy adults. For TCRbeta chain sequencing, PBMC samples from trial participants were taken at day 0 and at day 28 after the second dose. This clonotype was obtained from an adult who received the AZD1222 COVID-19 vaccine. The rearranged segments are TRBV5-5 and TRBJ2-7; 9 junctional bases match TRBD1. The sample here was peripheral blood, taken 28 days after the second AZD1222 dose. The CDR3 has the sequence CASSLGQGGYEQYF. The sequenced DNA is TGTGCCAGCAGCCTGGGACAGGGTGGTTACGAGCAGTACTTC.